The next 11 T cell receptor beta chains were all read from a single sample in a study of blood T cell repertoires in COVID-19. Libraries were prepared by immunoSEQ multiplex PCR; TCRdb keeps only in-frame clonotypes and omits some of them. The table records about 270,000 clones, about 91% of them present only once. Sequencing input: PBMCs or T cells enriched from blood (not recorded which). The receptors derive from a woman between 40 and 55 years old with acute COVID-19.

The chain recombines TRBV7-3 with TRBJ2-1, with D possibly TRBD2 on 6 matching bases. This CDR3 has 14 residues. V was shortened by 5 bases and J by 5 bases, with 13 bases between the two germline ends. Germline V gives CDR1 SGHTA, CDR2 FQGTGA. In DNA, the CDR3 is TGTGCCAGCAGCCCGGGACTCTTAAACAATGAGCAGTTCTTC. Translation: CASSPGLLNNEQFF.

The chain couples TRBV7-9 to TRBJ1-6; D gene ambiguous. Germline V CDR1 and CDR2: SEHNR, FQNEAQ (reference sequence). V lost 1 base, J lost 10 bases, and 5 bases lay in between. CDR3 length: 12 residues. The CDR3 is CASSLVSSPLHF. The DNA of the CDR3 is TGTGCCAGCAGCTTAGTCTCCTCACCCCTCCACTTT.

This chain links TRBV6-5 with TRBJ1-2; 7 bases agree with TRBD1. The junction had 7 bases not matched to a gene; V was cut back by 6 bases and J by 3 bases. The CDR3 loop spans 14 amino acids. The V gene's germline CDR1 is MNHEY and CDR2 SVGAGI. CDR3 region: CASRQTGAYYGYTF. Here the CDR3 DNA reads TGTGCCAGCAGGCAAACAGGGGCATACTATGGCTACACCTTC.

With respect to this clone: Other DNA sequences in the sample encode the same CDR3. The CDR3: CASIQQSVGGYTF. In DNA, the CDR3 is TGTGCCAGCATCCAACAAAGCGTAGGTGGCTACACCTTC. The genes are TRBV7-9 and TRBJ1-2; D not resolved. This CDR3 has 13 residues. CDR1 is SEHNR and CDR2 is FQNEAQ in the germline V gene (reference sequence). Trimming took 7 bases from V and 7 from J, leaving 16 bases between them.

The gene calls are TRBV6-5 and TRBJ2-2; 8 nucleotides line up with TRBD1. Looked up from germline, CDR1 is MNHEY and CDR2 is SVGAGI. CDR3 length equals 15 residues. Unmatched junction bases numbered 6, after V lost 5 bases and J lost 4 bases. Written as DNA, the CDR3 is TGTGCCAGCAGTCCCCCCGGGACAGGCACCGGGGAGCTGTTTTTT. As protein: CASSPPGTGTGELFF.

V is TRBV3-1 (or the pseudogene TRBV3-2) and J is TRBJ2-5, with 7 bases identical to TRBD1. Per the germline V gene, CDR1 is LGHDT and CDR2 is YNNKEL (reference sequence). Trimming took 6 bases from V and 4 from J; bases not matched to a gene: 5. The CDR3 consists of 13 residues. This CDR3 is CASSLQGSETQYF. As DNA, the CDR3 is TGTGCCAGCAGTCTACAGGGGTCAGAGACCCAGTACTTC.

The chain combines TRBV28 with TRBJ1-2; D is possibly TRBD1 (6 bases). CDR3 length: 19 amino acids. V shed 2 bases and J shed 8 bases, with 30 bases lying between them. CDR1 and CDR2 from the germline V gene are MDHEN and SYDVKM. The CDR3 here is CASSLMFRDRLEEERGYTF. Here the CDR3 DNA reads TGTGCCAGCAGTTTAATGTTCAGAGACAGGTTAGAGGAGGAGCGCGGCTACACCTTC.

CDR3: CASSPREGGQAPNYGYTF. The CDR3 bases are TGTGCCAGCAGCCCGCGTGAAGGAGGACAGGCGCCTAACTATGGCTACACCTTC. The chain joins TRBV7-8 to TRBJ1-2; 7 bases map to TRBD1. Germline CDR1 SGHVS, CDR2 FQNEAQ. The CDR3 extends over 18 amino acids. With 5 bases clipped from V and 0 bases from J, the junction kept 15 bases outside the gene matches.

CDR3 coding DNA: TGTGCCAGCAGTTTATTGGAAGGGTTAGGGGCTGGAAACACCATATATTTT. Its translation is CASSLLEGLGAGNTIYF. The chain is built from TRBV28 and TRBJ1-3; TRBD1 is a possible D gene (5 bases). This CDR3 has 17 amino acids. CDR1 is MDHEN, CDR2 SYDVKM, per germline. V was clipped by 1 base and J by 2 bases, with 15 bases between them.

The gene calls are TRBV5-1 and TRBJ2-1, with 9 bases aligning to TRBD1. This CDR3 comprises 14 residues. The V gene end was trimmed by 4 bases and the J gene end by 2 bases; junction bases not matched to a gene: 1. CDR1 is SGHRS and CDR2 is YFSETQ in the germline V gene. As DNA, the CDR3 is TGCGCCAGCAGCGGGGACAGGGCCTACAATGAGCAGTTCTTC. Amino acid sequence: CASSGDRAYNEQFF.

This clone has just one count. The chain employs TRBV9 and TRBJ2-2; no definite D call. The CDR3 sequence is 13 residues long. Germline V gives CDR1 SGDLS, CDR2 YYNGEE. Trimming cost V 4 bases and J 6 bases, with 10 bases left between them. CDR3: CASSLSSPGELFF. The CDR3 DNA sequence: TGTGCCAGCAGCCTCAGTAGCCCCGGGGAGCTGTTTTTT.